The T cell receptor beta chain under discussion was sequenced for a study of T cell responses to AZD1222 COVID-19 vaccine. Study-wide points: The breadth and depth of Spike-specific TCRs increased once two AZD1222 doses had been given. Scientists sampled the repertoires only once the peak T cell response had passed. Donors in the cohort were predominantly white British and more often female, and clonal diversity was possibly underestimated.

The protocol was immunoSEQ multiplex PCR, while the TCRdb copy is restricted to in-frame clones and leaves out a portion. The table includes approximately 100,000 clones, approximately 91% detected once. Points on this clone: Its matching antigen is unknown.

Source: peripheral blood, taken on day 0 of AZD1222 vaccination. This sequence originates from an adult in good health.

CDR3 sequence (DNA): TGTGCCAGCAGTTACTCCCTCGTCAGGGGGAATGAGCAGTTCTTC. Amino acid sequence: CASSYSLVRGNEQFF. V gene TRBV6-5 combines with J gene TRBJ2-1, with 7 bases lining up with TRBD1. CDR1 and CDR2 from the germline V gene are MNHEY and SVGAGI. V dropped 0 bases and J dropped 7; count of bases not matched to a gene: 6. The CDR3 is made up of 15 amino acids.